The next 10 T cell receptor beta chains were all read from a single sample in a study of technical replicates of blood from a few donors. Here immunoSEQ multiplex PCR was the method, and the copy in TCRdb shows in-frame clones only, minus some. The repertoire includes approximately 99,000 clones, 95% of them detected once, and 0.2% to 0.25% sits in the top ten. The sample comprised T cells isolated from PBMCs. The receptor set was obtained from a human donor in good health.

V usage is TRBV4-1 and J usage is TRBJ2-3; 16 bases are a match to TRBD2. Germline V gives CDR1 MGHRA, CDR2 YSYEKL. Germline trimming cut 5 bases from V and 3 bases from J; bases unmatched to any gene: 5. This CDR3 is built from 17 residues. In DNA, the CDR3 is TGCGCCAGCAGCTCTCCGGGACTAGCGGGGGGGACAGATACGCAGTATTTT. Protein: CASSSPGLAGGTDTQYF.

In this sample, this clone turned up once. The CDR3 region is CASSLRTAGYGNTIYF. The CDR3 DNA sequence: TGTGCCAGCAGTCTACGGACAGCAGGGTACGGAAACACCATATATTTT. The rearrangement links TRBV28 to TRBJ1-3; TRBD1 is a possible D gene (6 bases). This CDR3 has 16 residues. Trimming took off 5 bases at V and 4 bases at J, with 18 bases between the two ends. The germline gives CDR1 MDHEN, CDR2 SYDVKM.

The J gene is TRBJ2-3, the V gene TRBV18, with 7 nucleotides matching TRBD2. From germline, CDR1 is KGHSH and CDR2 LQKENI. The CDR3 contains 15 residues. V lost 6 bases, J lost 0 bases, and 6 bases stayed unmatched. For the CDR3, the DNA is TGTGCCAGCTCTAAGACTAGCAGTAGCACAGATACGCAGTATTTT. Translation gives CASSKTSSSTDTQYF.

The DNA of the CDR3 is TGTGCCAGTAGTATAGACAGTCCGTCCTATGGCTACACCTTC. This encodes CASSIDSPSYGYTF. The chain combines TRBV19 with TRBJ1-2; D is unresolved. This CDR3 has 14 amino acids. V was pared by 0 bases and J by 4 bases, with 9 bases between. CDR1 and CDR2 (germline): LNHDA, SQIVND (reference sequence). Combining the CDR3 with reference TRBV19 and TRBJ1-2 gives the whole variable domain DGGITQSPKYLFRKEGQNVTLSCEQNLNHDAMYWYRQDPGQGLRLIYYSQIVNDFQKGDIAEGYSVSREKKESFPLTVTSAQKNPTAFYLCASSIDSPSYGYTFGSGTRLTVV.

The V and J genes are TRBV19 and TRBJ1-3; the D gene is possibly TRBD1 (6 bases). The ends were cut back, 5 bases at V and 4 bases at J, with 12 bases in the middle. CDR3 length equals 14 residues. CDR1 and CDR2 from the germline V gene are LNHDA and SQIVND (reference sequence). In nucleotides, the CDR3 is TGTGCCAGTAGTTCACAGGGCCAAGGAAACACCATATATTTT. This encodes CASSSQGQGNTIYF.

The chain is built from TRBV9 and TRBJ2-1; D gene uncertain. The V and J ends lost 4 bases and 13 bases respectively, with 27 bases between them. The CDR3 contains 16 residues. CDR1 is SGDLS, CDR2 YYNGEE, per germline. CDR3 nucleotides: TGTGCCAGCAGCAAAACCCTGATCCTCGACACCAGCATTCAGTTCTTC. It encodes CASSKTLILDTSIQFF. The variable domain in full, completed from reference TRBV9 and TRBJ2-1, reads DSGVTQTPKHLITATGQRVTLRCSPRSGDLSVYWYQQSLDQGLQFLIQYYNGEERAKGNILERFSAQQFPDLHSELNLSSLELGDSALYFCASSKTLILDTSIQFFGPGTRLTVL.

This chain links TRBV9 with TRBJ2-7; the match to TRBD1 covers 9 bases. Germline-derived CDR1 and CDR2 are SGDLS and YYNGEE. The CDR3 is made up of 14 amino acids. The trim removed 3 bases at V and 5 bases at J, leaving 6 bases unmatched. The CDR3 here is CASSERDRENEQYF. The CDR3 DNA is TGTGCCAGCAGCGAACGGGACAGGGAGAACGAGCAGTACTTC.

The rearrangement links TRBV11-3 to TRBJ2-1; 8 bases are shared with TRBD1. J was trimmed by 4 bases and V by 3 bases; bases with no gene match: 5. The CDR3 is made up of 15 amino acids. The germline CDR1 and CDR2 sequences are SGHNT and YENEEA. CDR3 in DNA: TGTGCCAGCAGCTTGGGGAACAGGGGGTACAATGAGCAGTTCTTC. It specifies CASSLGNRGYNEQFF.

CDR3 coding DNA: TGCGCCAGCAGCCAAGGAGTGGGGAGCTCCTACGAGCAGTACTTC. Its protein product is CASSQGVGSSYEQYF. The genes are TRBV4-1 and TRBJ2-7, with D possibly TRBD2 on 5 matching bases. This CDR3 is 15 amino acids long. Germline CDR1 MGHRA, CDR2 YSYEKL. V was trimmed by 1 base and J by 0 bases, leaving 10 bases between them.

The J gene is TRBJ1-1, the V gene TRBV2; no reliable D call. Germline V CDR1 and CDR2: SNHLY, FYNNEI. The CDR3 totals 13 residues. Deletions cut 9 bases from V and 5 bases from J, with 16 bases between. The CDR3 is CASPGKTLTEAFF. The CDR3 DNA is TGTGCCAGTCCCGGGAAAACACTGACTGAAGCTTTCTTT.